Listed here is a single T cell receptor beta chain. Its binding antigen is unknown. Base qualities are not provided; no much larger clone lies one nucleotide away. Enrolling through a virtual design, the prospective study's participants ranged in age from roughly 18 to 89 years and lived across roughly 23 United States geographic areas. In the prospective study, participants were assigned to cohorts based on the clinical history participants reported in a screening survey and a study questionnaire. Each participant in the prospective study had whole blood, serum and a nasopharyngeal or oropharyngeal swab collected by mobile phlebotomists. Additional blood draws and questionnaires over an approximately two-month period could optionally be provided by prospective study participants. Before DNA extraction, prospective study blood samples were shipped either frozen or at room temperature. The record originates from a study of blood T cell repertoires in COVID-19 (dated by TCRdb to the early 2020s). In terms of the full investigation: Samples from collaborators originated in the United States, Italy and Spain and spanned both the acute and convalescent phases of COVID-19. Where available, HLA class I and class II types were obtained from metadata supplied by the sample provider rather than from assay-based typing. Samples came from the ongoing ImmuneRACE study (first 160 participants) plus 1,254 subjects from 6 global collaborators. The repertoires were released in a freely available public database meant as a resource for research on the immune response to SARS-CoV-2. The prospective study material was composed of cDNA or gDNA derived from T cells, B-cell-depleted T cells, or PBMCs. The dataset comprised deeply sampled blood TCRbeta repertoires from subjects exposed to, actively infected with, or recovered from COVID-19. Nearly every sample came with metadata listing a de-identified subject ID, COVID-19 status, age in years and sex. What the research found in general, with its limitations: How much clinical and demographic metadata was included differed by source and by participant, and the metadata was provided uncurated.

The CDR3 runs 16 residues from the cysteine to the phenylalanine. The sequence is cut down to CDR3 DNA, 48 bases in frame from base 1. Trimming accounts for 3 bases at V and 5 bases at J, while the number of junction bases matched to no gene is 8. The germline V gene provides CDR1 KGHDR and CDR2 SFDVKD. TCRbeta CDR3 regions were amplified from genomic DNA using the immunoSEQ Assay, a bias-controlled multiplex PCR. As for how the authors treated the data: The number of nucleated cells in each sample was estimated by amplification of reference gene primers within the assay. Sequence reads were collapsed and filtered to measure the absolute abundance of every unique TCRbeta CDR3 rearrangement. For each sample, productive Simpson clonality was calculated by taking the square root of Simpson's diversity index across productive rearrangements. Sourced from immuneACCESS, this table was stored by TCRdb with only in-frame sequences that have V and J called. A share of the clones is absent; for the studies checked, an unresolved V gene accounts for under half, and the remainder has no known explanation. That table is the source of V, J and clone size, and D and trimming were worked out from the DNA. This sample holds about 160,000 clones; over 75% were observed only once. Jointly, the top ten make up approximately 5.1% of the sample.

The sequenced sample consisted of PBMCs or T cells enriched from blood (not recorded which). This receptor was identified in a woman between 40 and 50 years old with acute COVID-19. This receptor chain uses TRBV24-1 and TRBJ2-2; 7 of the junction bases match TRBD1. The nucleotide sequence reads TGTGCCACCAGTGATCCCGGGCAGGGACAGACCGGGGAGCTGTTTTTT. The encoded protein is CATSDPGQGQTGELFF.